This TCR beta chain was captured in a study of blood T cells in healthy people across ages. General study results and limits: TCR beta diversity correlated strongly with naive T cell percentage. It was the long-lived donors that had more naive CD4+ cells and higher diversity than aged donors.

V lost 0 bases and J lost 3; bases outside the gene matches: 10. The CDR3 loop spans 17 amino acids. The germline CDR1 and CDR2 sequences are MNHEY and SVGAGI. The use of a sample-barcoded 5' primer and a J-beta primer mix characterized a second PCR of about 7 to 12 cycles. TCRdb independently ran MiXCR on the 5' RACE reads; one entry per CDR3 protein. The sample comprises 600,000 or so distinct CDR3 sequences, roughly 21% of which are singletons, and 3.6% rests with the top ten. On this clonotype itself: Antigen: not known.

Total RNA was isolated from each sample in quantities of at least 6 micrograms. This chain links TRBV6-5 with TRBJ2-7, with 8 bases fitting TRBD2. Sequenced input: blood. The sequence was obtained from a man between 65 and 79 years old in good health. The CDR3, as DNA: TGTGCCAGCAGTTACTCGATTAGGCTAGCGGGTATCTACGAGCAGTACTTC. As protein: CASSYSIRLAGIYEQYF.